A selection of T cell receptor beta chains follows, all from one sample in a study of T cells in Graves' hyperthyroidism and ophthalmopathy. MiXCR, run by TCRdb on the multiplex PCR reads, gives a single entry per CDR3 protein. Among hundreds of thousands of distinct CDR3 sequences listed, about a fifth were seen once. The sample comprised blood. These receptors all come from a woman aged 18-29 years with Graves' hyperthyroidism. Each CDR3 is given with its conserved first and last residue. Fields, in order: J gene, clone size, V gene, D gene, CDR3 DNA, CDR3 protein. The D gene is left open where the match is weak. Clone size appears in some rows only: once, few, many, or a class for an expanded clone.

>TRBJ1-1|many|TRBV20-1|NA
TGCAGTGCCTCCGAGTACACTACGAACACTGAAGCTTTCTTT
CSASEYTTNTEAFF
>TRBJ1-1|many|TRBV3-1|NA
TGTGCCAGCAGCCAAGGGCCTCGAGGGGCCTTTGGGACTGAAGCTTTCTTT
CASSQGPRGAFGTEAFF
>TRBJ2-7|many|TRBV5-1|NA
TGCGCCAGCAGGAGGGAGATCGGCGAGCAGTACTTC
CASRREIGEQYF
>TRBJ1-1|many|TRBV29-1|NA
TGCAGCGTTGATCGGGGGAACACTGAAGCTTTCTTT
CSVDRGNTEAFF
>TRBJ1-3|many|TRBV3-1|TRBD1
TGTGCCAGCAGCCAGTACAGGGGAGGCACCATATATTTT
CASSQYRGGTIYF
>TRBJ1-1|many|TRBV5-5|NA
TGTGCCAGCAGCCCGGCCCCGGGGGGGAACACTGAAGCTTTCTTT
CASSPAPGGNTEAFF
>TRBJ1-5|many|TRBV6-1|TRBD1
TGTGCCAGCAGTGAGGGAGGGACAGGGGATCAGCCCCAGCATTTT
CASSEGGTGDQPQHF
>TRBJ1-2|many|TRBV15|NA
TGTGCCACCAGCAGAACCCAGGGCGCTTATGGCTACACCTTC
CATSRTQGAYGYTF
>TRBJ2-7|many|TRBV6-5|TRBD1
TGTGCCAGCATAGGACAGGGCTCCTACGAGCAGTACTTC
CASIGQGSYEQYF
>TRBJ2-7|NA|TRBV30|NA
TGTGCCTGGAGTGAGGATATAGGACAGCAGTACTTC
CAWSEDIGQQYF
>TRBJ1-2|many|TRBV6-1|TRBD1
TGTGCCAGCAGGGACAGGTGGAACTATGGCTACACCTTC
CASRDRWNYGYTF
>TRBJ1-1|many|TRBV12-3/TRBV12-4|TRBD1
TGTGCCAGCAGTTCCACGTGGCGGAGGGGGCGGGACACTGAAGCTTTCTTT
CASSSTWRRGRDTEAFF
>TRBJ1-5|many|TRBV6-1|NA
TGTGCCAGCAGTCTCTCAGGGCCGGGAAGTCAGCCCCAGCATTTT
CASSLSGPGSQPQHF
>TRBJ2-5|few|TRBV7-9|NA
TGTGCCAGCAGCTTAGAGGCGGTATCGGAAGAGACCCAGTACTTC
CASSLEAVSEETQYF
>TRBJ1-1|many|TRBV4-1|TRBD1
TGCGCCAGCAGCCACCTCGGGACAGCCTATAACGCTGAAGCTTTCTTT
CASSHLGTAYNAEAFF
>TRBJ1-6|many|TRBV12-3/TRBV12-4|NA
TGTGCCAGCAGCTGGGGGGCCGGGGTTTATAATTCACCCCTCCACTTT
CASSWGAGVYNSPLHF
>TRBJ2-4|few|TRBV3-1|NA
TGTGCCAGCAGCCCCGACACCTACAACATTCAGTACTTC
CASSPDTYNIQYF
>TRBJ1-5|many|TRBV7-7|NA
TGTGCTAGCAGCTTGGGAGAGTCTCAGCCCCAGCATTTT
CASSLGESQPQHF
>TRBJ2-1|NA|TRBV28|TRBD2
TGTGCCAGCAGGAGTTTGGGAAGCGGGGGGGCTAGAAATGAGAAGTTCTTC
CASRSLGSGGARNEKFF
>TRBJ2-5|many|TRBV6-2/TRBV6-3|TRBD2
TGTGCCAGCCGCTCTAGCGGTGAAGAGACCCAGTACTTC
CASRSSGEETQYF
>TRBJ1-2|many|TRBV6-4|NA
TGTGCCAGCAGTGACCCCTGGGCGGTCCCGATTTGGTATGGCTACACCTTC
CASSDPWAVPIWYGYTF
>TRBJ2-2|many|TRBV7-3|NA
TGTGCCAGCAGCCCGGACAGAGCCACCGGGGAGCTGTTTTTT
CASSPDRATGELFF